The rows below give T cell receptor beta chains drawn from one sample of a study of T cells in Graves' hyperthyroidism and ophthalmopathy. TCRdb re-analysed the multiplex PCR reads in MiXCR, keeping a single row per CDR3 protein. This sample has roughly 290,000 distinct CDR3 sequences, with around 15% found just once. Sequencing used blood. The receptors stem from a woman aged 40 to 50 with Graves' hyperthyroidism. Both conserved end residues are part of each CDR3. A D gene is named only where the DNA matches it firmly. Not every row has a clone size; where given, it reads once, few, many or a size class.

j_call: TRBJ1-2
clone_size: -
v_call: TRBV25-1
d_call: TRBD1
cdr3_aa: CASSETGRRYGYTF
cdr3_nt: TGTGCCAGCAGTGAGACAGGGAGGCGCTATGGCTACACCTTC

j_call: TRBJ2-1
clone_size: many
v_call: TRBV9
d_call: TRBD2
cdr3_aa: CASSVEGTSGDEQFF
cdr3_nt: TGTGCCAGCAGCGTAGAAGGGACTAGCGGCGATGAGCAGTTCTTC

j_call: TRBJ2-5
clone_size: few
v_call: TRBV6-1
d_call: -
cdr3_aa: CASSDRDTQETQYF
cdr3_nt: TGTGCCAGCAGTGATCGGGACACCCAAGAGACCCAGTACTTC

j_call: TRBJ2-7
clone_size: many
v_call: TRBV15
d_call: TRBD2
cdr3_aa: CATSRDGGWYEQYF
cdr3_nt: TGTGCCACCAGCAGAGACGGGGGGTGGTACGAGCAGTACTTC

j_call: TRBJ2-1
clone_size: few
v_call: TRBV27
d_call: -
cdr3_aa: CASSSRGGYNEQFF
cdr3_nt: TGTGCCAGCAGTTCTAGGGGTGGGTACAATGAGCAGTTCTTC

j_call: TRBJ1-1
clone_size: many
v_call: TRBV15
d_call: -
cdr3_aa: CATSARANTEAFF
cdr3_nt: TGTGCCACCAGCGCCCGAGCGAACACTGAAGCTTTCTTT

j_call: TRBJ1-1
clone_size: few
v_call: TRBV9
d_call: TRBD1
cdr3_aa: CASSANPTGAEAFF
cdr3_nt: TGTGCCAGCAGCGCTAACCCGACAGGGGCTGAAGCTTTCTTT

j_call: TRBJ2-3
clone_size: many
v_call: TRBV7-6
d_call: -
cdr3_aa: CASSPSARADTQYF
cdr3_nt: TGTGCCAGCAGCCCCTCCGCCAGGGCGGATACGCAGTATTTT

j_call: TRBJ2-2
clone_size: -
v_call: TRBV6-5
d_call: -
cdr3_aa: CASSYGQLTGELFF
cdr3_nt: TGTGCCAGCAGTTACGGTCAACTCACCGGGGAGCTGTTTTTT

j_call: TRBJ1-5
clone_size: many
v_call: TRBV10-3
d_call: -
cdr3_aa: CAISEGQNSNQPQHF
cdr3_nt: TGTGCCATCTCGGAAGGACAGAATAGCAATCAGCCCCAGCATTTT

j_call: TRBJ2-6
clone_size: few
v_call: TRBV6-1
d_call: TRBD1
cdr3_aa: CASSEKRGPGANVLTF
cdr3_nt: TGTGCCAGCAGTGAAAAAAGGGGGCCTGGGGCCAACGTCCTGACTTTC

j_call: TRBJ2-3
clone_size: -
v_call: TRBV6-4
d_call: -
cdr3_aa: CASSYVSVSSTDTQYF
cdr3_nt: TGTGCCAGCAGTTACGTTTCAGTCTCTAGCACAGATACGCAGTATTTT

j_call: TRBJ1-3
clone_size: many
v_call: TRBV28
d_call: -
cdr3_aa: CASSPGLLHSGNTIYF
cdr3_nt: TGTGCCAGCAGTCCCGGACTGCTCCACTCTGGAAACACCATATATTTT

j_call: TRBJ1-2
clone_size: -
v_call: TRBV28
d_call: -
cdr3_aa: CASSFFSFGYTF
cdr3_nt: TGTGCCAGCAGTTTCTTCAGCTTTGGCTACACCTTC

j_call: TRBJ2-7
clone_size: many
v_call: TRBV7-2
d_call: -
cdr3_aa: CASSLSYIVRPYEQYF
cdr3_nt: TGTGCCAGCAGCTTAAGTTATATAGTCAGGCCCTACGAGCAGTACTTC

j_call: TRBJ1-5
clone_size: many
v_call: TRBV5-8
d_call: -
cdr3_aa: CASSFPKRNQPQHF
cdr3_nt: TGTGCCAGCAGCTTCCCCAAACGGAATCAGCCCCAGCATTTT

j_call: TRBJ2-7
clone_size: -
v_call: TRBV29-1
d_call: -
cdr3_aa: CSVDGRGGYEQYF
cdr3_nt: TGCAGCGTTGACGGCAGGGGAGGCTACGAGCAGTACTTC

j_call: TRBJ1-2
clone_size: -
v_call: TRBV19
d_call: -
cdr3_aa: CASSISQGTYGYTF
cdr3_nt: TGTGCCAGTAGTATAAGTCAGGGAACCTATGGCTACACCTTC

j_call: TRBJ2-1
clone_size: many
v_call: TRBV15
d_call: -
cdr3_aa: CATGRSSYNEQFF
cdr3_nt: TGTGCCACAGGGAGGAGCTCCTACAATGAGCAGTTCTTC

j_call: TRBJ1-4
clone_size: many
v_call: TRBV14
d_call: -
cdr3_aa: CASSQEAIGEKLFF
cdr3_nt: TGTGCCAGCAGCCAAGAAGCGATCGGTGAAAAACTGTTTTTT

j_call: TRBJ2-1
clone_size: -
v_call: TRBV20-1
d_call: TRBD2
cdr3_aa: CSASPAAGGPEIDEQFF
cdr3_nt: TGCAGTGCTAGCCCCGCTGCGGGAGGGCCAGAAATCGATGAGCAGTTCTTC

j_call: TRBJ1-4
clone_size: -
v_call: TRBV5-1
d_call: -
cdr3_aa: CASSLQSGEREKLFF
cdr3_nt: TGCGCCAGCAGCTTGCAATCAGGGGAGAGGGAAAAACTGTTTTTT

j_call: TRBJ2-3
clone_size: -
v_call: TRBV27
d_call: -
cdr3_aa: CASSSPGAARGTDTQYF
cdr3_nt: TGTGCCAGCAGTTCCCCGGGGGCGGCGAGGGGCACAGATACGCAGTATTTT

j_call: TRBJ2-1
clone_size: many
v_call: TRBV6-1
d_call: -
cdr3_aa: CASSDHEQFF
cdr3_nt: TGTGCCAGCAGTGACCATGAGCAGTTCTTC

j_call: TRBJ2-1
clone_size: many
v_call: TRBV6-1
d_call: TRBD2
cdr3_aa: CATTGTTYNEQFF
cdr3_nt: TGTGCCACTACTGGGACTACCTACAATGAGCAGTTCTTC

j_call: TRBJ1-6
clone_size: few
v_call: TRBV9
d_call: -
cdr3_aa: CASSPGNTQGRVHF
cdr3_nt: TGTGCCAGCAGCCCCGGTAATACGCAGGGAAGGGTCCACTTT

j_call: TRBJ1-2
clone_size: many
v_call: TRBV6-1
d_call: TRBD1
cdr3_aa: CASSPLTGTGGFYYGYTF
cdr3_nt: TGTGCCAGCAGTCCCTTAACCGGGACAGGGGGCTTTTACTATGGCTACACCTTC

j_call: TRBJ2-3
clone_size: -
v_call: TRBV6-9
d_call: -
cdr3_aa: CASSYLGTEDTQYF
cdr3_nt: TGTGCCAGCAGTTACCTCGGGACGGAAGATACGCAGTATTTT

j_call: TRBJ1-1
clone_size: many
v_call: TRBV3-1
d_call: TRBD1
cdr3_aa: CASSLQGFAEAFF
cdr3_nt: TGTGCCAGCAGTTTACAGGGGTTTGCTGAAGCTTTCTTT

j_call: TRBJ2-7
clone_size: many
v_call: TRBV19
d_call: -
cdr3_aa: CASSTNYEQYF
cdr3_nt: TGTGCCAGTAGTACCAACTACGAGCAGTACTTC

j_call: TRBJ2-7
clone_size: many
v_call: TRBV7-8
d_call: TRBD2
cdr3_aa: CASSLGGINEQYF
cdr3_nt: TGTGCCAGCAGCTTGGGGGGGATCAACGAGCAGTACTTC

j_call: TRBJ1-4
clone_size: -
v_call: TRBV7-9
d_call: TRBD1
cdr3_aa: CASSLGRDSKNEKLFF
cdr3_nt: TGTGCCAGCAGCTTAGGAAGGGACAGCAAAAATGAAAAACTGTTTTTT

j_call: TRBJ1-5
clone_size: -
v_call: TRBV6-2/TRBV6-3
d_call: -
cdr3_aa: CASSLIWGFQPQHF
cdr3_nt: TGTGCCAGCAGCCTTATATGGGGGTTTCAGCCCCAGCATTTT

j_call: TRBJ2-5
clone_size: many
v_call: TRBV30
d_call: TRBD2
cdr3_aa: CAWSATSEAETQYF
cdr3_nt: TGTGCCTGGAGTGCGACTAGCGAGGCGGAGACCCAGTACTTC

j_call: TRBJ2-7
clone_size: many
v_call: TRBV7-2
d_call: -
cdr3_aa: CASSPTSFHEQYF
cdr3_nt: TGTGCCAGCAGCCCGACTAGTTTCCACGAGCAGTACTTC

j_call: TRBJ2-3
clone_size: -
v_call: TRBV7-9
d_call: -
cdr3_aa: CASSSIEDSYTDTQYF
cdr3_nt: TGTGCCAGCAGTTCCATTGAGGACAGTTACACAGATACGCAGTATTTT

j_call: TRBJ2-7
clone_size: many
v_call: TRBV6-1
d_call: TRBD2
cdr3_aa: CASRNGGGSPYEQYF
cdr3_nt: TGTGCCAGCAGAAACGGGGGGGGGTCCCCCTACGAGCAGTACTTC

j_call: TRBJ2-1
clone_size: many
v_call: TRBV12-3/TRBV12-4
d_call: -
cdr3_aa: CASRNRDNEQFF
cdr3_nt: TGTGCCAGCAGAAACAGGGACAATGAGCAGTTCTTC

j_call: TRBJ1-2
clone_size: -
v_call: TRBV3-1
d_call: TRBD1
cdr3_aa: CASSIQGARGYAF
cdr3_nt: TGCGCCAGCAGTATACAGGGGGCGCGGGGCTACGCCTTC

j_call: TRBJ2-1
clone_size: many
v_call: TRBV5-5
d_call: TRBD1
cdr3_aa: CASRKGQGSYNEQFF
cdr3_nt: TGTGCCAGCAGAAAGGGACAGGGATCCTACAATGAGCAGTTCTTC

j_call: TRBJ2-2
clone_size: -
v_call: TRBV29-1
d_call: -
cdr3_aa: CSVVSGASTGELFF
cdr3_nt: TGCAGCGTTGTTAGCGGAGCCTCCACCGGGGAGCTGTTTTTT

j_call: TRBJ1-3
clone_size: few
v_call: TRBV11-2
d_call: TRBD1
cdr3_aa: CASSPRQGAGNTIYF
cdr3_nt: TGTGCCAGCAGTCCCCGACAGGGAGCTGGAAACACCATATATTTT

j_call: TRBJ2-3
clone_size: few
v_call: TRBV19
d_call: TRBD2
cdr3_aa: CASSPLSGRGTDTQYF
cdr3_nt: TGTGCCAGTAGTCCCCTGAGCGGGAGGGGCACAGATACGCAGTATTTT

j_call: TRBJ2-7
clone_size: many
v_call: TRBV20-1
d_call: -
cdr3_aa: CSARGWGSYEQYF
cdr3_nt: TGCAGTGCTAGAGGGTGGGGTTCCTACGAGCAGTACTTC

j_call: TRBJ1-5
clone_size: many
v_call: TRBV12-3/TRBV12-4
d_call: -
cdr3_aa: CASSPGPTFNQPQHF
cdr3_nt: TGTGCCAGCAGCCCCGGACCGACCTTCAATCAGCCCCAGCATTTT

j_call: TRBJ1-3
clone_size: -
v_call: TRBV6-1
d_call: -
cdr3_aa: CASSDQGTYSGNTIYF
cdr3_nt: TGTGCCAGCAGTGACCAGGGGACGTACTCTGGAAACACCATATATTTT

j_call: TRBJ2-1
clone_size: -
v_call: TRBV9
d_call: -
cdr3_aa: CASSPDLMSEQFF
cdr3_nt: TGTGCCAGCAGCCCAGACCTAATGAGTGAGCAGTTCTTC

j_call: TRBJ2-5
clone_size: many
v_call: TRBV5-6
d_call: TRBD1
cdr3_aa: CASSFGDRGQETQYF
cdr3_nt: TGTGCCAGCAGCTTCGGGGACAGGGGGCAAGAGACCCAGTACTTC

j_call: TRBJ2-5
clone_size: many
v_call: TRBV20-1
d_call: TRBD2
cdr3_aa: CSANILAGETQYF
cdr3_nt: TGCAGTGCCAACATACTAGCGGGGGAGACCCAGTACTTC

j_call: TRBJ2-3
clone_size: few
v_call: TRBV30
d_call: TRBD2
cdr3_aa: CAWMVSGGTQYF
cdr3_nt: TGTGCCTGGATGGTTTCGGGGGGTACGCAGTATTTT

j_call: TRBJ1-2
clone_size: few
v_call: TRBV13
d_call: -
cdr3_aa: CASSLGLGQGYTF
cdr3_nt: TGTGCCAGCAGCTTAGGCTTGGGGCAGGGCTACACCTTC

j_call: TRBJ2-1
clone_size: -
v_call: TRBV29-1
d_call: TRBD2
cdr3_aa: CSADAPWREGWNEQFF
cdr3_nt: TGCAGCGCCGACGCCCCCTGGCGGGAGGGTTGGAATGAGCAGTTCTTC

j_call: TRBJ2-1
clone_size: many
v_call: TRBV19
d_call: TRBD2
cdr3_aa: CASSSRTSGISSYNEQFF
cdr3_nt: TGTGCCAGTAGTTCCCGGACTAGCGGGATTTCCTCCTACAATGAGCAGTTCTTC

j_call: TRBJ2-1
clone_size: few
v_call: TRBV20-1
d_call: TRBD1
cdr3_aa: CSARDRMGQGKQFF
cdr3_nt: TGCAGTGCTAGAGATAGGATGGGACAGGGAAAGCAGTTCTTC

j_call: TRBJ2-3
clone_size: -
v_call: TRBV20-1
d_call: -
cdr3_aa: CSAEPGGTDTQYF
cdr3_nt: TGCAGTGCGGAACCAGGGGGCACAGATACGCAGTATTTT

j_call: TRBJ2-5
clone_size: few
v_call: TRBV20-1
d_call: -
cdr3_aa: CSARWKRETQYF
cdr3_nt: TGCAGTGCTAGATGGAAAAGAGAGACCCAGTACTTC

j_call: TRBJ1-1
clone_size: many
v_call: TRBV7-9
d_call: -
cdr3_aa: CASSGTDEAFF
cdr3_nt: TGTGCCAGCAGCGGTACAGATGAAGCTTTCTTT

j_call: TRBJ1-6
clone_size: -
v_call: TRBV27
d_call: TRBD1
cdr3_aa: CASSLRPPGQGNSPLHF
cdr3_nt: TGTGCCAGCAGCTTAAGACCCCCGGGACAGGGAAATTCACCCCTCCACTTT

j_call: TRBJ2-3
clone_size: -
v_call: TRBV5-4
d_call: TRBD2
cdr3_aa: CASSRGLAGDPTQYF
cdr3_nt: TGTGCCAGCAGCCGGGGACTAGCGGGAGACCCTACGCAGTATTTT

j_call: TRBJ2-7
clone_size: many
v_call: TRBV7-8
d_call: -
cdr3_aa: CASSWDTSYEQYF
cdr3_nt: TGTGCCAGCAGCTGGGACACTTCCTACGAGCAGTACTTC